A single sample gave rise to the 4 T cell receptor beta chains below, sequenced in a study of OX40 agonist ivuxolimab in advanced cancers. Using immunoSEQ multiplex PCR, the repertoire was profiled, and TCRdb retains in-frame clones only, with some absent. This table has roughly 26,000 clones, 85% to 90% appearing once. Sequencing was performed on CD4+ or CD8+ T cells sorted from blood, taken in a trial of the OX40 agonist ivuxolimab. The receptor source for this set is an adult with an advanced solid tumor such as melanoma, head and neck, liver or kidney cancer.

The chain recombines TRBV5-1 with TRBJ2-1; 9 nucleotides align to TRBD1. The CDR3 totals 14 residues. From germline, CDR1 is SGHRS and CDR2 YFSETQ. The V segment lost 5 bases and the J segment 9 bases; nucleotides outside the gene matches: 9. The chain's CDR3 is CASRGGTGLPEQFF. The CDR3, as DNA: TGCGCCAGCAGAGGGGGGACAGGGTTGCCTGAGCAGTTCTTC.

This chain connects TRBV27 to TRBJ1-1, with D unresolved. The ends were cut back, 4 bases at V and 1 base at J, with 13 bases in the middle. The CDR3 has 15 residues. Per germline, CDR1 MNHEY and CDR2 SMNVEV (reference sequence). In DNA, the CDR3 is TGTGCCAGCAGTTCTCATCTGGGGTGGAACACTGAAGCTTTCTTT. Protein sequence: CASSSHLGWNTEAFF.

J is TRBJ2-5 and V is TRBV2; D remains ambiguous. Germline V gives CDR1 SNHLY, CDR2 FYNNEI. The V gene lost 6 bases and the J gene lost 2 bases, with 19 bases spanning the gap. The CDR3 covers 16 residues. The CDR3 loop is CASRPRSGYKQETQYF. Here the CDR3 DNA reads TGTGCCAGCAGGCCCCGGAGTGGGTATAAACAAGAGACCCAGTACTTC.

CDR3 bases: TGTGCCAGCTCACCACCGGGCAGGGCGGAAAATCAGCCCCAGCATTTT. It is translated as CASSPPGRAENQPQHF. The rearrangement uses TRBV18 and TRBJ1-5; D perhaps matches TRBD1 (5 bases). The CDR3 runs 16 residues. Trimming took 0 bases from V and 4 from J, leaving 13 bases between them. Per the germline V gene, CDR1 is KGHSH and CDR2 is LQKENI.